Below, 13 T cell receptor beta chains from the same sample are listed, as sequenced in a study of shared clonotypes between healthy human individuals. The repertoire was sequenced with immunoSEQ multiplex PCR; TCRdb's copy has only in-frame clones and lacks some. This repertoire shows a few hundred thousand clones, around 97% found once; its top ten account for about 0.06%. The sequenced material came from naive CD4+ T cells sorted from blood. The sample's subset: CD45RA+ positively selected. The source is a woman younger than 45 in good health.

The CDR3 region is CASSQGLTEQNSPLHF. The CDR3 DNA sequence: TGCGCCAGCAGCCAAGGTCTAACAGAACAGAATTCACCCCTCCACTTT. The rearrangement uses TRBV4-1 and TRBJ1-6; D is ambiguous. In germline, CDR1 is MGHRA, CDR2 YSYEKL. Trimming took 1 base from V and 7 from J, leaving 14 bases between them. The CDR3 is 16 amino acids.

The CDR3 loop reads CASSLAPGRGDTQYF. CDR3 coding DNA: TGTGCCAGCAGTTTGGCCCCTGGGCGTGGAGATACGCAGTATTTT. The genes are TRBV28 and TRBJ2-3; D gene ambiguous. The V and J ends lost 3 bases and 5 bases respectively, with 15 bases between them. CDR1 and CDR2 (germline): MDHEN, SYDVKM. The CDR3 has 15 residues.

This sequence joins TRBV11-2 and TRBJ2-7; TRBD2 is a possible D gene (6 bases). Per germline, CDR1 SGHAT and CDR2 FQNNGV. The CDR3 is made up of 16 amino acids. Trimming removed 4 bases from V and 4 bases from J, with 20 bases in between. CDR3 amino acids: CASSYRPGTGVYEQYF. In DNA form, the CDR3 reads TGTGCCAGCAGCTATAGACCCGGGACTGGGGTATACGAGCAGTACTTC. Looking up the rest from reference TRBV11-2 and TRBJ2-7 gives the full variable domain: EAGVAQSPRYKIIEKRQSVAFWCNPISGHATLYWYQQILGQGPKLLIQFQNNGVVDDSQLPKDRFSAERLKGVDSTLKIQPAKLEDSAVYLCASSYRPGTGVYEQYFGPGTRLTVT.

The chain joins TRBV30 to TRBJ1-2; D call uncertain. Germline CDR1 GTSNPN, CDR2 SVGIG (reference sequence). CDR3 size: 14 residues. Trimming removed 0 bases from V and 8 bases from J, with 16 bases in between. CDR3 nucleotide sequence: TGTGCCTGGAGTGTTCAACCCCGAGCGGGCGGCTACACCTTC. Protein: CAWSVQPRAGGYTF.

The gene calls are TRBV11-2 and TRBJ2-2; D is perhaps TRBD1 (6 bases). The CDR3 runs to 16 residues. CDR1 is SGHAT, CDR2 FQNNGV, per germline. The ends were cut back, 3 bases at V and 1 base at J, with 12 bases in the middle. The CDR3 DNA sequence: TGTGCCAGCAGCTTCGCCTGGGGACAGAACACCGGGGAGCTGTTTTTT. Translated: CASSFAWGQNTGELFF.

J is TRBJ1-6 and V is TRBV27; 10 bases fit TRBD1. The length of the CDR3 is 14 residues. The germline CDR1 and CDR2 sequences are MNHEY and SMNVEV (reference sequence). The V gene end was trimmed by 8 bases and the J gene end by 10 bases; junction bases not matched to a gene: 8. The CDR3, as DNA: TGTGCCAGCCTGAGGACAGGGGGTGGCTCACCCCTCCACTTT. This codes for CASLRTGGGSPLHF.

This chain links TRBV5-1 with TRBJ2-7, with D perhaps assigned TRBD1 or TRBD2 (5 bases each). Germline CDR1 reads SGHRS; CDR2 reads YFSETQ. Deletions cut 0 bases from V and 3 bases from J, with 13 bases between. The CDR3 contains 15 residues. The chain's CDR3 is CASSLDSGAIYEQYF. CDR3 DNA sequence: TGCGCCAGCAGCTTGGATTCCGGGGCTATCTACGAGCAGTACTTC.

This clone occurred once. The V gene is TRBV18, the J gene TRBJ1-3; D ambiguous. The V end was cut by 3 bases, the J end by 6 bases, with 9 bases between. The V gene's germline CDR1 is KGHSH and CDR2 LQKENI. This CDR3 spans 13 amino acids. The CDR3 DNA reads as TGTGCCAGCTCACCGGACTCCTTAAACACCATATATTTT. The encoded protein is CASSPDSLNTIYF.

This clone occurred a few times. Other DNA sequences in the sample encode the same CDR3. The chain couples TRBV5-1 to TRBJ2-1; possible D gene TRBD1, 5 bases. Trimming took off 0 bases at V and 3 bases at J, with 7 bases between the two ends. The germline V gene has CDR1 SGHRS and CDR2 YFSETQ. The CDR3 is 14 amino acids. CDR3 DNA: TGCGCCAGCAGCTTGGGGGGCGGCTACAATGAGCAGTTCTTC. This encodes CASSLGGGYNEQFF.

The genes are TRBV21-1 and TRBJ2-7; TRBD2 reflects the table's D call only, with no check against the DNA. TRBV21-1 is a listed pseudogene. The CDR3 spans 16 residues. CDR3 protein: CASSCDTSGKIGEQYF. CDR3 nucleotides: TGTGCCAGCAGCTGCGACACTAGCGGGAAGATCGGCGAGCAGTACTTC.

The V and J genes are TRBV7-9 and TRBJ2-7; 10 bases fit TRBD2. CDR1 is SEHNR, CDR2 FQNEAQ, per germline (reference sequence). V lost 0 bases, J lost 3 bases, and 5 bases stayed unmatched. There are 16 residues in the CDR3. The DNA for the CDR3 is TGTGCCAGCAGCTTAGCATCTAGCGGGGGCGGCTACGAGCAGTACTTC. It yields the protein CASSLASSGGGYEQYF.

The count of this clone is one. CDR3 nucleotides: TGTGCCAGTAGTATAACCTTTGCGGGTGCTGGAAACACCATATATTTT. It yields the protein CASSITFAGAGNTIYF. This rearrangement joins TRBV19 to TRBJ1-3, with D hard to call. This CDR3 has 16 amino acids. The germline V gene has CDR1 LNHDA and CDR2 SQIVND (reference sequence). V lost 2 bases to trimming and J lost 2 bases, with 13 bases between them.

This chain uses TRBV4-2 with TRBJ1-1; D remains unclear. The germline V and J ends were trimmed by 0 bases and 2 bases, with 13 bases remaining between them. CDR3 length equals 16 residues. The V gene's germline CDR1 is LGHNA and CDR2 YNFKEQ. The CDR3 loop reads CASSQDRTASNTEAFF. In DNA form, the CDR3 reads TGTGCCAGCAGCCAAGATAGGACGGCAAGCAACACTGAAGCTTTCTTT.